The 9 T cell receptor beta chains given below trace back to one sample, sequenced in a study of blood T cell repertoires in COVID-19. Profiled with immunoSEQ multiplex PCR; TCRdb holds only in-frame clones, not every one. The data show nearly 110,000 clones, around 90% seen once. Sequences were obtained from peripheral blood. The receptor set was obtained from a middle-aged man with active or convalescent COVID-19.

V gene TRBV6-2 or TRBV6-3 combines with J gene TRBJ2-5; 8 bases fit TRBD1. The trim removed 5 bases at V and 5 bases at J, leaving 10 bases unmatched. Germline CDR1 is MNHEY and CDR2 is SVGEGT. The CDR3 spans 15 residues. CDR3 nucleotide sequence: TGTGCCAGCAGTACCCCAGGGGGCGCGTGGGAGACCCAGTACTTC. Encoded protein: CASSTPGGAWETQYF.

Regarding this clone: Since no conserved phenylalanine or tryptophan closes the CDR3, a read error is the likely cause. The limits of the CDR3 on the DNA are not certain, so only TCRdb's listed CDR3 is given. This sequence joins TRBV19 and TRBJ2-7; TRBD1 reflects the table's D call only, with no check against the DNA. Germline CDR1 reads LNHDA; CDR2 reads SQIVND (reference sequence). The CDR3 is 10 residues long, counting both termini. CDR3 residues: CAPFYDKEVS.

V gene TRBV28 combines with J gene TRBJ1-5; 8 bases are a match to TRBD1. J was trimmed by 12 bases and V by 10 bases; bases with no gene match: 11. The CDR3 is made up of 12 amino acids. Germline CDR1 reads MDHEN; CDR2 reads SYDVKM. This CDR3 is CATHVRGQFQHF. As DNA, the CDR3 is TGTGCCACCCACGTCAGGGGGCAGTTCCAGCATTTT.

V usage is TRBV7-3 and J usage is TRBJ1-1; no clear D gene. This CDR3 is 13 amino acids long. Germline assignment: CDR1 SGHTA and CDR2 FQGTGA. With 5 bases removed from V and 8 bases from J, the gap between germline ends came to 15 bases. The CDR3 loop is CASSPRPREEAFF. The CDR3 nucleotides read TGTGCCAGCAGCCCCCGCCCCCGGGAAGAAGCTTTCTTT.

This chain joins TRBV6-6 and TRBJ2-2; D might be TRBD1 (7 bases). The CDR3 is 15 residues long. V lost 6 bases and J 8 bases, leaving 19 bases between the germline ends. Germline V CDR1 and CDR2: MNHNY, SVGAGI (reference sequence). The CDR3 sequence is CASRTDRRGQGELFF. DNA for the CDR3: TGTGCCAGCAGGACAGATAGGAGGGGGCAGGGGGAGCTGTTTTTT.

This chain links TRBV24-1 with TRBJ1-1; the match to TRBD1 covers 7 bases. The V segment lost 9 bases and the J segment 2 bases; nucleotides outside the gene matches: 2. Germline V CDR1 and CDR2: KGHDR, SFDVKD. The CDR3 runs 12 residues. The CDR3 bases are TGTGCCACCGGGGACAGCAACACTGAAGCTTTCTTT. It translates to CATGDSNTEAFF.

V usage is TRBV3-1 (or the pseudogene TRBV3-2) and J usage is TRBJ2-2; 12 bases line up with TRBD1. The ends lost 4 bases at V and 6 bases at J; junction bases unmatched: 9. The germline V gene encodes CDR1 LGHDT and CDR2 YNNKEL (reference sequence). The CDR3 length is 17 residues. In nucleotides, the CDR3 is TGTGCCAGCAGCCCCCGCGGGGGACAGGGGGCCTCCGGGGAGCTGTTTTTT. Residues: CASSPRGGQGASGELFF.

The CDR3 sequence: CASSRTGTSVDEQFF. The CDR3, as DNA: TGTGCCAGTAGTAGAACCGGGACTAGCGTGGATGAGCAGTTCTTC. The chain links TRBV19 to TRBJ2-1, with TRBD2 matching 10 bases. The CDR3 covers 15 residues. Losses at the gene ends were 4 bases for V and 8 bases for J; bases not matched to a gene: 8. Germline CDR1 LNHDA, CDR2 SQIVND (reference sequence).

This sequence joins TRBV3-1 (or the pseudogene TRBV3-2) and TRBJ2-2, with D maybe TRBD2 (6 bases). Germline V gene sequence: CDR1 LGHDT, CDR2 YNNKEL (reference sequence). The CDR3 runs to 21 residues. Trimming left V 2 bases short and J 0 bases short, with 25 bases between. This CDR3 is CASSQNGCGNGTNANTGELFF. CDR3 nucleotide sequence: TGTGCCAGCAGCCAAAACGGATGCGGGAACGGAACAAACGCGAACACCGGGGAGCTGTTTTTT.